These T cell receptor beta chains were read from a single sample in a study of shared clonotypes between healthy human individuals. Some clones are missing from TCRdb's copy, which holds only in-frame ones; the method was immunoSEQ multiplex PCR. The data hold about 2.1 million clones, with roughly 95% observed a single time. The specimen was naive CD8+ T cells from PBMCs. Receptors were obtained from a man between 18 and 29 years old in good health. Some clones in this sample may be carry-over from other donors' samples. CDR3s include the opening cysteine and the closing phenylalanine or tryptophan. Some rows mark clone size as missing; the rest say once, few, many or name a class of expanded clone.

cdr3_length	v_call	clone_size	cdr3_aa
14	TRBV6-5	once	CASSYTTEIYEQYF
17	TRBV15	NA	CATSPRVGSANQETQYF
16	TRBV9	few	CASSGSGQGGGTEAFF
13	TRBV27	NA	CASAFPPGDEQFF
12	TRBV28	NA	CASSLRRGELFF
16	TRBV27	NA	CASSFRSWGSNQPQHF
17	TRBV27	NA	CASSPGLAGGNTDTQYF
17	TRBV15	NA	CATSRDLGQGGYNEQFF
13	TRBV2	NA	CASSGWGQETQYF
16	TRBV4-1	once	CASSPAPGTSGYEQYF
15	TRBV7-8	once	CASRSTAGGLHEQFF
15	TRBV15	NA	CATSQVGGSYNEQFF
12	TRBV5-3	NA	CASSPTAYEQYF
15	TRBV10-2	NA	CASSGPSGGRNEQFF
17	TRBV27	NA	CASSLQDRDRSYNEQFF
13	TRBV6-5	few	CASSYTDNYGYTF
17	TRBV15	NA	CATSRDVKADPREKLFF
13	TRBV19	NA	CASGRRVPDTQYF
14	TRBV4-1	NA	CASSLVRAENIQYF
15	TRBV6-5	NA	CASSATSGSTDTQYF
14	TRBV7-9	once	CASSGRTSPGELFF
16	TRBV5-8	NA	CASSTRAGQGPYGYTF
14	TRBV27	NA	CASSLGDRYYEQYF
15	TRBV7-9	NA	CASSTRLAGDNEQFF
14	TRBV6-6	NA	CAIGLAGVGDTQYF
14	TRBV2	NA	CASSEMPGFQPQHF
17	TRBV28	NA	CASSLRYATGGNYGYTF
13	TRBV6-5	NA	CASSYAQGYEQYF
14	TRBV28	NA	CASSLEGVADTQYF
16	TRBV27	NA	CASSHTSGEYTGELFF
15	TRBV4-1	NA	CASSQVPGGNQPQHF
16	TRBV28	once	CASSSPGQGYSYEQYF
13	TRBV28	NA	CASSLGLSDEQYF
15	TRBV30	NA	CAWSAGPSSTDTQYF
16	TRBV4-1	NA	CASQDRVGYSNQPQHF
16	TRBV4-1	NA	CASSLRAQGSRDEQYF
17	TRBV9	NA	CASSASGLSDGFYEQYF
16	TRBV27	NA	CASDRGTVESNTEAFF
12	TRBV29-1	NA	CSVVWSYNEQFF
13	TRBV2	NA	CASRQGRTDTQYF
18	TRBV10-1	NA	CASSEKVSVSGRYNEQFF
17	TRBV11-2	NA	CASSARARGVMNTEAFF
16	TRBV19	NA	CASSIERSGRNTEAFF
14	TRBV28	NA	CASRRGGVIYEQYF
15	TRBV27	NA	CASRTTGSGPYEQYF
13	TRBV10-3	NA	CAIRSTVHTEAFF
17	TRBV27	NA	CASSLIRTGGATDTQYF
14	TRBV28	NA	CASSFVEGGYEQYF
14	TRBV27	few	CASSLDRGTGELFF
15	TRBV7-2	NA	CASSPRTGNNYGYTF
15	TRBV5-1	NA	CASSLGQPSNYGYTF
14	TRBV9	NA	CASSPGGNNYGYTF